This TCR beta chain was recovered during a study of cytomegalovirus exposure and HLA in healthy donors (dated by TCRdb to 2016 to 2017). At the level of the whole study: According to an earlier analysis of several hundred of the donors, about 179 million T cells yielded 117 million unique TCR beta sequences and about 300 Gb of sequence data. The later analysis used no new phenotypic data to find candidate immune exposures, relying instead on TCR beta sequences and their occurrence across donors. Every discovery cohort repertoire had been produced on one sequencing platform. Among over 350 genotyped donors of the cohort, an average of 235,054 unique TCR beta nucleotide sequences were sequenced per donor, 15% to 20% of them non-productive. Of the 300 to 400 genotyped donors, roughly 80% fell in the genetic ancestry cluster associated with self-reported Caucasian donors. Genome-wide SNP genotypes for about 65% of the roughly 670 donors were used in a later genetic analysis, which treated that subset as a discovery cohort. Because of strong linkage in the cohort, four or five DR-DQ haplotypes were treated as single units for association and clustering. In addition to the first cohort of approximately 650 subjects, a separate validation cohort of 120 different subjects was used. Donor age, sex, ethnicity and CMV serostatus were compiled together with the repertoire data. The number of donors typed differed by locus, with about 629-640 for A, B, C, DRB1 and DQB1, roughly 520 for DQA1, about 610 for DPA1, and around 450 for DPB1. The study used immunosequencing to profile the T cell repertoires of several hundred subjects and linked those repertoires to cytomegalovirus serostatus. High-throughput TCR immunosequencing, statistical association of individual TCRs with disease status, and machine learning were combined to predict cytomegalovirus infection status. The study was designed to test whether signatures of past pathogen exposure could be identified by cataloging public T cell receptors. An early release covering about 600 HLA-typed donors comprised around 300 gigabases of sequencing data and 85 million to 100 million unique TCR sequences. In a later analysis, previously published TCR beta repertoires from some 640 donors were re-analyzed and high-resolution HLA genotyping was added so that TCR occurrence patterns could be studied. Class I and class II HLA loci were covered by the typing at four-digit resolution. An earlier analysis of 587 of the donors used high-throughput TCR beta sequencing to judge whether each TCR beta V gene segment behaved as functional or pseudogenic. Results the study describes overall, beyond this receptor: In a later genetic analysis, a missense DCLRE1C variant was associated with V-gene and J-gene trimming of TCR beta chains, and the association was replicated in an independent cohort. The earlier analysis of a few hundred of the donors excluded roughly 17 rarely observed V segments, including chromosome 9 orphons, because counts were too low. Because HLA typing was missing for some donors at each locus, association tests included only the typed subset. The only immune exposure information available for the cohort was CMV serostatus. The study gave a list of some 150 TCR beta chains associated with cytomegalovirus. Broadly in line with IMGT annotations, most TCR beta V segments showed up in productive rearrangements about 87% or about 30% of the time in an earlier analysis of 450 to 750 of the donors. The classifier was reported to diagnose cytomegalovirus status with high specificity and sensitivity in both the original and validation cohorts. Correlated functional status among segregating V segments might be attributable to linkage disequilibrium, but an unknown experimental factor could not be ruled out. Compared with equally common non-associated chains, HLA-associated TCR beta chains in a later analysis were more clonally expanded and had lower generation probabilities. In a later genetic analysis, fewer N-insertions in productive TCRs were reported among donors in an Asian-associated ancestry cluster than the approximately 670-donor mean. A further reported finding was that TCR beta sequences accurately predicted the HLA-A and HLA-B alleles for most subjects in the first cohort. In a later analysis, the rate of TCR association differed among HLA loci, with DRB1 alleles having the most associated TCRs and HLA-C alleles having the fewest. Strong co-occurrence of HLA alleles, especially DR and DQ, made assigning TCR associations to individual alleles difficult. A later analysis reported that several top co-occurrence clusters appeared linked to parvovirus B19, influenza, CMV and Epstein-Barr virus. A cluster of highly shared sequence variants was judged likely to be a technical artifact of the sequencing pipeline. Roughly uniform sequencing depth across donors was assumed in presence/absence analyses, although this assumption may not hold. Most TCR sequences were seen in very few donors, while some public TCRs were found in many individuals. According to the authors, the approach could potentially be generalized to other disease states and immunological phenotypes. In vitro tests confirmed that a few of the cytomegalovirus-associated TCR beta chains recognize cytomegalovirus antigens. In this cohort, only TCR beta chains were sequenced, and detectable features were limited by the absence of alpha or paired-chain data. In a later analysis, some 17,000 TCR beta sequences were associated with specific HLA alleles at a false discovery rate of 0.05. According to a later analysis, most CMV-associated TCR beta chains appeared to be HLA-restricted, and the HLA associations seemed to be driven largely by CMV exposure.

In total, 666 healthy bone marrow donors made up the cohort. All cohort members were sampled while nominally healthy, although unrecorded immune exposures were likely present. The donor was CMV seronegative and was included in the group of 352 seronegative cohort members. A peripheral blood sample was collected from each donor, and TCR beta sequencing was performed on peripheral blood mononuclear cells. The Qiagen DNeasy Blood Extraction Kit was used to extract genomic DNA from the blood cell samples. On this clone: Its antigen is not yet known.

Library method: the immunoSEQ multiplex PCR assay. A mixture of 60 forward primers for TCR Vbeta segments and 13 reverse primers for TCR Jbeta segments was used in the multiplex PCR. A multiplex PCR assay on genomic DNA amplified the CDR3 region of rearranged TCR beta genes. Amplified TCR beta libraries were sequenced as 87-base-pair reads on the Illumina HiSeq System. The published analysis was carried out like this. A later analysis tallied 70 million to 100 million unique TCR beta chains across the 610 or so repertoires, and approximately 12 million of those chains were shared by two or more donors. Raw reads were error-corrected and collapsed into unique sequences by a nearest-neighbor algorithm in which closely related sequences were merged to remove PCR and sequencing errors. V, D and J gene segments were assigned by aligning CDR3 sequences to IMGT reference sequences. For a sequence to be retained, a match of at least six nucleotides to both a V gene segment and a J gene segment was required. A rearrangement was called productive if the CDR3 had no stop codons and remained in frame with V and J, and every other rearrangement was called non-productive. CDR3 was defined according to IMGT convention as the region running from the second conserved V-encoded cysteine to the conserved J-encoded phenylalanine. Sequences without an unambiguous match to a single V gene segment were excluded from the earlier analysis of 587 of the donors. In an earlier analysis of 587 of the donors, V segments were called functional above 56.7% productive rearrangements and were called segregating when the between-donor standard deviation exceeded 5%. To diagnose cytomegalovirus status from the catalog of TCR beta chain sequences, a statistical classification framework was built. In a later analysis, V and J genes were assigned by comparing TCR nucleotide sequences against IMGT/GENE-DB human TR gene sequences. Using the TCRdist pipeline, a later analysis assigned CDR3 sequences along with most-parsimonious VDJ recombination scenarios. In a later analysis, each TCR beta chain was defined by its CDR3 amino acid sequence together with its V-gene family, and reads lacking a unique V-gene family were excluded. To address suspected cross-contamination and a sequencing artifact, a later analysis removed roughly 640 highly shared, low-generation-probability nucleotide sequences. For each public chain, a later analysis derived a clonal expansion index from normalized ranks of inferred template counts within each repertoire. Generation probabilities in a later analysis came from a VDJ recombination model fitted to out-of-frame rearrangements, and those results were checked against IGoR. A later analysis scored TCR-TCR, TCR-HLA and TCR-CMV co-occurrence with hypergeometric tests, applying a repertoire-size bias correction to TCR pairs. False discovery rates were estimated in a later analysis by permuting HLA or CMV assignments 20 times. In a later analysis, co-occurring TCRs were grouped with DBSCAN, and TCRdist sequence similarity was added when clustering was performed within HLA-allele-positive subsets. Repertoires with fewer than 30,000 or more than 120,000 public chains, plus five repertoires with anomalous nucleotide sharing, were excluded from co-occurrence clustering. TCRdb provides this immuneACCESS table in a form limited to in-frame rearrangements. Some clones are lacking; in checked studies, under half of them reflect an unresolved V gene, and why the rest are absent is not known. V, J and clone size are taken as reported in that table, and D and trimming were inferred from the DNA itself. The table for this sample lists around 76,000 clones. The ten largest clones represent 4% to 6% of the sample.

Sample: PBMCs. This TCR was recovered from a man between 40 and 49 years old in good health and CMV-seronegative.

The DNA sequence is as follows: TGTGCCTGGAGTGTACGAGGAGCCAAAAACATTCAGTACTTC. Its translation is CAWSVRGAKNIQYF. The sequence joins TRBV30 to TRBJ2-4; no D gene call is confident. As encoded in the germline V gene (reference sequence), CDR1 is GTSNPN while CDR2 is SVGIG. The CDR3 goes from the cysteine to the phenylalanine over 14 residues. The CDR3 DNA has 42 bases and is translated from base 1. Deletion took 0 bases off V and 0 bases off J, with a span of 6 bases between the germline ends. The full variable domain, completed from the reference TRBV30 and TRBJ2-4 proteins outside the CDR3, reads SQTIHQWPATLVQPVGSPLSLECTVEGTSNPNLYWYRQAAGRGLQLLFYSVGIGQISSEVPQNLSASRPQDRQFILSSKKLLLSDSGFYLCAWSVRGAKNIQYFGAGTRLSVL.